The 18 T cell receptor beta chains reported below all come from one sample, sequenced in a study of cytomegalovirus exposure and HLA in healthy donors. Sequencing used immunoSEQ multiplex PCR; TCRdb keeps in-frame clones, though not all of them. This table has hundreds of thousands of clones, roughly 87% appearing once. The sample taken for sequencing was PBMCs. The receptor source for this set is a woman under 40 in good health and CMV-seronegative.

V gene TRBV15 combines with J gene TRBJ2-7; 8 bases map to TRBD1. Trimming took 5 bases from V and 4 from J; bases not matched to a gene: 4. Germline loops: CDR1 LNHNV, CDR2 YYDKDF (reference sequence). The CDR3 runs to 13 residues. DNA of the CDR3: TGTGCCACCAGCCCTCAGGGGGCTTACGAGCAGTACTTC. It codes for CATSPQGAYEQYF.

This chain uses TRBV5-1 with TRBJ1-4, with no clear D. The CDR3 is 14 amino acids. Looked up from germline, CDR1 is SGHRS and CDR2 is YFSETQ. With 1 base removed from V and 3 bases from J, the gap between germline ends came to 7 bases. Written as DNA, the CDR3 is TGCGCCAGCAGCTTGCTGGCCTCTAATGAAAAACTGTTTTTT. This translates into CASSLLASNEKLFF.

This chain joins TRBV7-8 and TRBJ2-2; no clear D. Per germline, CDR1 SGHVS and CDR2 FQNEAQ. Trimming pared 2 bases from V and 6 bases from J, leaving 16 bases between. There are 16 residues in the CDR3. This CDR3 is CASSLSYWQSPGELFF. CDR3 DNA sequence: TGTGCCAGCAGCTTATCATATTGGCAGTCCCCCGGGGAGCTGTTTTTT.

In DNA form, the CDR3 reads TGTGCCAGCAGCTACGGACAGGGGGGAAACATTCAGTACTTC. Its protein is CASSYGQGGNIQYF. The rearrangement uses TRBV5-6 and TRBJ2-4; 10 nucleotides match TRBD1. This CDR3 region has 14 residues. Germline CDR1 and CDR2: SGHDT and YYEEEE. V lost 3 bases, J lost 6 bases, and 3 bases stayed unmatched.

V and J are TRBV4-3 and TRBJ2-5; 15 positions match TRBD2. Germline V gives CDR1 LGHNA, CDR2 YSLEER. Losses at the gene ends were 0 bases for V and 2 bases for J; bases not matched to a gene: 7. The CDR3 has 19 residues. CDR3 sequence reads: CASSQDQPGLAGGQETQYF. The CDR3 region has the DNA TGCGCCAGCAGCCAAGACCAGCCGGGACTAGCGGGAGGTCAAGAGACCCAGTACTTC.

This clone was detected a few times. The J gene is TRBJ2-7, the V gene TRBV18, with D uncertain. The germline V gene encodes CDR1 KGHSH and CDR2 LQKENI. Trimming pared 2 bases from V and 2 bases from J, leaving 10 bases between. CDR3 length: 14 amino acids. The CDR3 sequence: CASSPSGQTYEQYF. The CDR3 DNA reads TGTGCCAGCTCACCAAGTGGCCAAACCTACGAGCAGTACTTC.

The table lists this clone with a few counts. The chain carries TRBV4-3 and TRBJ2-7; tentatively, D is TRBD1 (5 bases). Germline V gene lookup returns CDR1 LGHNA and CDR2 YSLEER. The ends were cut back, 4 bases at V and 10 bases at J, with 23 bases in the middle. CDR3 length equals 15 residues. CDR3 sequence: CASSRSQQNLGAQYF. CDR3 DNA: TGCGCCAGCAGCCGCAGCCAGCAAAACCTTGGGGCCCAGTACTTC.

This chain uses TRBV7-2 with TRBJ2-7; possible D gene TRBD2, 6 bases. This CDR3 contains 14 residues. CDR1 and CDR2 from the germline V gene are SGHTA and FQGNSA. V was cut by 1 base and J by 0 bases, with 7 bases left in between. CDR3 loop: CASSLGTNSYEQYF. The CDR3 region has the DNA TGTGCCAGCAGCTTAGGGACTAACTCCTACGAGCAGTACTTC.

The chain has TRBV28 and TRBJ1-5; D remains unclear. Germline lookup yields CDR1 MDHEN and CDR2 SYDVKM. Trimming shortened V by 0 bases and J by 5 bases, and 11 bases separated the two germline ends. This CDR3 spans 15 amino acids. The CDR3 DNA is TGTGCCAGCAGTTTATGGGTAGGGCTCCATCAGCCCCAGCATTTT. Protein sequence: CASSLWVGLHQPQHF.

The chain joins TRBV14 to TRBJ2-7; D is unresolved. CDR1 and CDR2 from the germline V gene are SGHDN and FVKESK. This CDR3 contains 14 residues. V was pared by 0 bases and J by 4 bases, with 10 bases between. The CDR3 here is CASSQEVSLYEQYF. The CDR3 DNA follows: TGTGCCAGCAGCCAAGAGGTTAGCCTTTACGAGCAGTACTTC.

The V gene is TRBV4-1, the J gene TRBJ2-7; D might be TRBD2 (8 bases). The CDR3 runs 18 residues. V was trimmed by 3 bases and J by 0 bases, leaving 21 bases between them. CDR1 MGHRA and CDR2 YSYEKL come from the germline V gene. Here the CDR3 DNA reads TGCGCCAGCAGCCATCCCGAGGGGGCGGGAGGCCTCTCCTACGAGCAGTACTTC. It codes for CASSHPEGAGGLSYEQYF.

This clone was observed a single time. CDR3 nucleotide sequence: TGTGCCAGCAGTTTAGGAGCGGGAGAGACCTACAATGAGCAGTTCTTC. It translates to CASSLGAGETYNEQFF. The V call is TRBV27, the J call TRBJ2-1; 8 nucleotides align to TRBD2. The CDR3 consists of 16 residues. The germline V gene encodes CDR1 MNHEY and CDR2 SMNVEV (reference sequence). V was clipped by 2 bases and J by 2 bases; unmatched bases: 5.

The genes are TRBV10-3 and TRBJ2-5; possibly TRBD1 for D (6 bases). V was clipped by 4 bases and J by 5 bases, with 20 bases between them. This CDR3 comprises 16 residues. The germline CDR1 and CDR2 sequences are ENHRY and SYGVKD. CDR3 sequence reads: CAISAFTGRGGETQYF. The CDR3 nucleotides read TGTGCCATCAGTGCCTTCACAGGGCGCGGCGGGGAGACCCAGTACTTC.

The chain employs TRBV19 and TRBJ1-2, with unresolved D. The germline V gene has CDR1 LNHDA and CDR2 SQIVND (reference sequence). The V and J ends lost 3 bases and 8 bases respectively, with 10 bases between them. The CDR3 is made up of 12 amino acids. The CDR3: CASSINLEGYTF. CDR3 coding DNA: TGTGCCAGTAGTATCAATCTCGAGGGCTACACCTTC. Together with reference TRBV19 and TRBJ1-2, the CDR3 gives the full variable domain: DGGITQSPKYLFRKEGQNVTLSCEQNLNHDAMYWYRQDPGQGLRLIYYSQIVNDFQKGDIAEGYSVSREKKESFPLTVTSAQKNPTAFYLCASSINLEGYTFGSGTRLTVV.

The gene calls are TRBV6-6 and TRBJ2-4; 7 nucleotides line up with TRBD1. CDR1 and CDR2 from the germline V gene are MNHNY and SVGAGI (reference sequence). V was clipped by 6 bases and J by 2 bases; unmatched bases: 4. The CDR3 loop spans 14 amino acids. The CDR3 reads CASRLQGSKNIQYF. CDR3 bases: TGTGCCAGCAGGCTACAGGGGTCCAAAAACATTCAGTACTTC.

CDR3 protein: CASSFKGAPYEQYF. For the CDR3, the DNA is TGTGCCAGCAGCTTTAAAGGGGCCCCCTACGAGCAGTACTTC. The V call is TRBV5-4, the J call TRBJ2-7; possibly TRBD1 for D (5 bases). With 2 bases removed from V and 2 bases from J, the gap between germline ends came to 11 bases. Germline CDR1 reads SGHNT; CDR2 reads YYREEE (reference sequence). The CDR3 totals 14 residues. The full variable domain, in which reference TRBV5-4 and TRBJ2-7 provide the parts outside the CDR3, is ETGVTQSPTHLIKTRGQQVTLRCSSQSGHNTVSWYQQALGQGPQFIFQYYREEENGRGNFPPRFSGLQFPNYSSELNVNALELDDSALYLCASSFKGAPYEQYFGPGTRLTVT.

The rearrangement joins TRBV7-3 to TRBJ1-1; D is undetermined. The V gene's germline CDR1 is SGHTA and CDR2 FQGTGA. Trimming cost V 1 base and J 6 bases, with 9 bases left between them. The CDR3 has 13 residues. CDR3 loop: CASSLIGGAEAFF. As DNA, the CDR3 is TGTGCCAGCAGCTTAATTGGCGGGGCTGAAGCTTTCTTT.

This sequence joins TRBV5-4 and TRBJ2-3; 7 bases map to TRBD1. Germline-derived CDR1 and CDR2 are SGHNT and YYREEE (reference sequence). The length of the CDR3 is 14 residues. V shed 5 bases and J 2 bases; nucleotides not matched to a gene: 5. The CDR3 loop reads CASRRTGSTDTQYF. The CDR3 DNA sequence: TGTGCCAGCAGGAGGACAGGCTCCACAGATACGCAGTATTTT.